The 30 T cell receptor beta chains given below trace back to one sample, sequenced in a study of a mutant IDH1 vaccine in newly diagnosed glioma (dated by TCRdb to about 2021). The sample's time point, from its label and the paper: week 47, end of study. Each vaccine dose, consisting of 300 ug of a 20-mer mutant IDH1 peptide in Montanide, was administered subcutaneously with topical imiquimod. Antigens of these TCRs are unknown. The method was the immunoSEQ multiplex PCR assay. Drawn from immuneACCESS, this table holds only the in-frame rearrangements with V and J called that TCRdb kept. Clones are partly lost; checked studies trace under half to an unresolved V gene and leave the rest unexplained. The sample profile shows just over 60,000 clones; roughly four fifths of them were found once. The top ten clonotypes cover under 4.5% of the sample. This material consisted of PBMCs, taken from a glioma patient whose treatment included an IDH1 peptide vaccine. The receptors were sampled from a young man with glioma.

The rearrangement links TRBV14 to TRBJ2-1; possibly TRBD1 for D (5 bases). This CDR3 region has 16 residues. Germline CDR1 reads SGHDN; CDR2 reads FVKESK. V was trimmed by 4 bases and J by 1 base, leaving 14 bases between them. DNA for the CDR3: TGTGCCAGCAGCCCCATCCAGGGTAGTTCCTACAATGAGCAGTTCTTC. Amino acids: CASSPIQGSSYNEQFF.

The chain recombines TRBV5-1 with TRBJ1-1; D unresolved. The CDR3 is made up of 18 amino acids. CDR1 is SGHRS, CDR2 YFSETQ, per germline. Trimming pared 0 bases from V and 0 bases from J, leaving 18 bases between. In nucleotides, the CDR3 is TGCGCCAGCAGCTTGGGATTGGGGAGGGCAGGCCTGAACACTGAAGCTTTCTTT. It is translated as CASSLGLGRAGLNTEAFF.

CDR3 amino acids: CASSYSIPGSQDTQYF. CDR3 nucleotides: TGTGCCAGCAGTTACTCGATCCCAGGGAGTCAAGATACGCAGTATTTT. The V call is TRBV6-6, the J call TRBJ2-3; D may correspond to TRBD1 or TRBD2 (5 bases each). The germline gives CDR1 MNHNY, CDR2 SVGAGI (reference sequence). The CDR3 contains 16 residues. Trimming stripped 0 bases from V and 5 bases from J, with 15 bases between.

J is TRBJ1-5 and V is TRBV19; tentative D call: TRBD1 (5 bases). Germline loops: CDR1 LNHDA, CDR2 SQIVND (reference sequence). V was trimmed by 9 bases and J by 0 bases, leaving 12 bases between them. This CDR3 contains 14 residues. CDR3 loop: CASRTGGSNQPQHF. The CDR3 DNA reads as TGTGCCAGCCGTACGGGGGGTAGCAATCAGCCCCAGCATTTT.

This chain connects TRBV5-1 to TRBJ1-4; TRBD1 matches 8 bases. Germline V gene data show CDR1 as SGHRS and CDR2 as YFSETQ. The CDR3 runs to 16 residues. J was trimmed by 8 bases and V by 3 bases; bases with no gene match: 12. In nucleotides, the CDR3 is TGCGCCAGCAGCTACTACCGGACAGGGAGAAGAGAAAAACTGTTTTTT. Translation: CASSYYRTGRREKLFF.

The V gene is TRBV10-3, the J gene TRBJ2-7; 11 bases line up with TRBD1. Per the germline V gene, CDR1 is ENHRY and CDR2 is SYGVKD. V dropped 0 bases and J dropped 5; count of bases not matched to a gene: 9. CDR3 length: 17 amino acids. The CDR3 reads CAISESRTGGEGNEQYF. The DNA of the CDR3 is TGTGCCATCAGTGAGTCTAGGACAGGGGGCGAGGGTAACGAGCAGTACTTC.

This clone was recorded only once. The chain links TRBV7-8 to TRBJ2-1; the D gene is possibly TRBD1 (6 bases). The germline V gene has CDR1 SGHVS and CDR2 FQNEAQ. CDR3 length: 16 amino acids. Trimming took off 5 bases at V and 2 bases at J, with 16 bases between the two ends. For the CDR3, the DNA is TGTGCCAGCAGCCATCCCGGGACATTAGCCTACAATGAGCAGTTCTTC. This translates into CASSHPGTLAYNEQFF.

In this sample, this clone turned up once. The rearrangement joins TRBV6-6 to TRBJ1-5; no clear D. CDR3 length equals 12 residues. The V gene lost 6 bases and the J gene lost 5 bases, with 8 bases spanning the gap. In germline, CDR1 is MNHNY, CDR2 SVGAGI (reference sequence). In DNA form, the CDR3 reads TGTGCCAGCAGCCTGGGTGATCAGCCCCAGCATTTT. It specifies CASSLGDQPQHF.

This chain connects TRBV2 to TRBJ2-5; 7 bases agree with TRBD1. Germline lookup yields CDR1 SNHLY and CDR2 FYNNEI. J gave up 3 bases and V 6 bases, and 7 bases lay outside the gene matches. CDR3 length: 14 residues. CDR3 loop: CASSDRVGKETQYF. The CDR3 bases are TGTGCCAGCAGCGACAGGGTGGGAAAAGAGACCCAGTACTTC. Full variable domain (remainder filled in from reference TRBV2 and TRBJ2-5): EPEVTQTPSHQVTQMGQEVILRCVPISNHLYFYWYRQILGQKVEFLVSFYNNEISEKSEIFDDQFSVERPDGSNFTLKIRSTKLEDSAMYFCASSDRVGKETQYFGPGTRLLVL.

This chain joins TRBV5-1 and TRBJ2-3, with D unclear. V lost 4 bases and J 0 bases, leaving 3 bases between the germline ends. CDR3 length: 12 residues. CDR1 is SGHRS, CDR2 YFSETQ, per germline. The CDR3 bases are TGCGCCAGCAGCCCTAGCACAGATACGCAGTATTTT. It specifies CASSPSTDTQYF.

The rearrangement links TRBV19 to TRBJ2-3, with 9 bases identical to TRBD1. V was pared by 7 bases and J by 2 bases, with 7 bases of the junction left unmatched. CDR1 is LNHDA and CDR2 is SQIVND in the germline V gene (reference sequence). The CDR3 is 15 residues long. The CDR3 loop is CASKDRGETTDTQYF. In DNA form, the CDR3 reads TGTGCCAGTAAGGACAGGGGTGAGACCACAGATACGCAGTATTTT.

A few counts support this clone. The chain links TRBV11-2 to TRBJ1-1, with 8 bases matching TRBD1. The junction had 1 base not matched to a gene; V was cut back by 1 base and J by 6 bases. This CDR3 has 13 amino acids. Germline assignment: CDR1 SGHAT and CDR2 FQNNGV. CDR3 amino acids: CASSLATGAEAFF. CDR3 DNA sequence: TGTGCCAGCAGCTTAGCGACAGGGGCTGAAGCTTTCTTT. Looking up the rest from reference TRBV11-2 and TRBJ1-1 gives the full variable domain: EAGVAQSPRYKIIEKRQSVAFWCNPISGHATLYWYQQILGQGPKLLIQFQNNGVVDDSQLPKDRFSAERLKGVDSTLKIQPAKLEDSAVYLCASSLATGAEAFFGQGTRLTVV.

This chain connects TRBV2 to TRBJ1-1; no firm D call. CDR3 length: 14 residues. Trimming took 9 bases from V and 2 from J, leaving 16 bases between them. Germline V gene data show CDR1 as SNHLY and CDR2 as FYNNEI. The chain's CDR3 is CASNLAGVNTEAFF. CDR3 bases: TGTGCCAGTAACCTAGCGGGTGTTAACACTGAAGCTTTCTTT.

The genes are TRBV4-1 and TRBJ1-1; TRBD1 is a possible D gene (5 bases). Germline CDR1 and CDR2: MGHRA and YSYEKL. There are 14 residues in the CDR3. The V gene lost 3 bases and the J gene lost 7 bases, with 15 bases spanning the gap. CDR3 amino acids: CASSHGIDRNEAFF. The CDR3 DNA follows: TGCGCCAGCAGCCACGGTATAGACAGAAATGAAGCTTTCTTT.

The V and J genes are TRBV30 and TRBJ1-2; TRBD1 agrees at 9 bases. The V gene end was trimmed by 2 bases and the J gene end by 3 bases; junction bases not matched to a gene: 13. The CDR3 spans 17 residues. CDR1 is GTSNPN and CDR2 is SVGIG in the germline V gene (reference sequence). CDR3 in DNA: TGTGCCTGGAGTACCAGGACAGGGGCTTCGCCCCACTATGGCTACACCTTC. Residues: CAWSTRTGASPHYGYTF.

V usage is TRBV11-2 and J usage is TRBJ1-6; D not resolved. In germline, CDR1 is SGHAT, CDR2 FQNNGV. The V and J ends lost 4 bases and 6 bases respectively, with 22 bases between them. The CDR3 is 18 amino acids. The CDR3: CASSSFGEGPDPNSPLHF. The CDR3 coding sequence is TGTGCCAGCAGCTCGTTTGGGGAAGGGCCTGACCCTAATTCACCCCTCCACTTT.

This clone came up a few times. The chain joins TRBV5-1 to TRBJ1-5; no firm D call. This CDR3 contains 15 residues. The germline gives CDR1 SGHRS, CDR2 YFSETQ. Trimming removed 0 bases at V and 0 bases at J, with 7 bases between. In DNA, the CDR3 is TGCGCCAGCAGCTTGGGGGGATATAGCAATCAGCCCCAGCATTTT. Its translation: CASSLGGYSNQPQHF.

The chain uses TRBV5-4 and TRBJ2-5, with a possible D match to TRBD2 (6 bases). The germline V and J ends were trimmed by 6 bases and 4 bases, with 16 bases remaining between them. Germline V CDR1 and CDR2: SGHNT, YYREEE (reference sequence). CDR3 length: 14 residues. This CDR3 is CASTGRGPIETQYF. CDR3 nucleotide sequence: TGTGCCAGCACGGGGCGGGGACCGATAGAGACCCAGTACTTC.

The chain has TRBV4-1 and TRBJ2-1; 10 bases align to TRBD1. The germline gives CDR1 MGHRA, CDR2 YSYEKL. The CDR3 runs to 16 residues. V lost 4 bases and J lost 8; bases outside the gene matches: 11. The CDR3 protein is CASSLKLRQGADEQFF. CDR3 coding DNA: TGCGCCAGCAGCCTCAAGTTAAGACAGGGGGCGGATGAGCAGTTCTTC.

The V and J genes are TRBV5-5 and TRBJ1-1; D is uncertain. Per the germline V gene, CDR1 is SGHKS and CDR2 is YYEKEE (reference sequence). The CDR3 consists of 15 residues. V lost 0 bases to trimming and J lost 4 bases, with 13 bases between them. CDR3 sequence (DNA): TGTGCCAGCAGCTTGGTTACCGTTCCGGGCACTGAAGCTTTCTTT. Translating it yields CASSLVTVPGTEAFF. Full variable domain (rest looked up from reference TRBV5-5 and TRBJ1-1): DAGVTQSPTHLIKTRGQQVTLRCSPISGHKSVSWYQQVLGQGPQFIFQYYEKEERGRGNFPDRFSARQFPNYSSELNVNALLLGDSALYLCASSLVTVPGTEAFFGQGTRLTVV.

This clone was seen a single time. The rearrangement links TRBV28 to TRBJ2-1, with D unclear. CDR3 length equals 14 residues. V was clipped by 6 bases and J by 1 base, with 10 bases between them. Germline V gene sequence: CDR1 MDHEN, CDR2 SYDVKM. CDR3: CASSAIWSYNEQFF. Here the CDR3 DNA reads TGTGCCAGCAGCGCCATATGGTCCTACAATGAGCAGTTCTTC.

The CDR3 DNA reads TGCGCCAGCAGCGCGGGACAGTCGAACACCGGGGAGCTGTTTTTT. As protein: CASSAGQSNTGELFF. The chain carries TRBV5-1 and TRBJ2-2, with D tentatively TRBD1 (7 bases). Per germline, CDR1 SGHRS and CDR2 YFSETQ. Trimming stripped 4 bases from V and 0 bases from J, with 10 bases between. This CDR3 spans 15 amino acids.

Only a few counts were recorded for this clone. The V gene is TRBV5-6, the J gene TRBJ1-1; D is perhaps TRBD1 (6 bases). The CDR3 totals 11 residues. Germline lookup yields CDR1 SGHDT and CDR2 YYEEEE. Trimming pared 4 bases from V and 5 bases from J, leaving 6 bases between. The CDR3 spells CASSQGTEAFF. CDR3 bases: TGTGCCAGCAGCCAGGGGACTGAAGCTTTCTTT.

The chain links TRBV27 to TRBJ2-7; D is uncertain. The CDR3 is 14 residues long. The V end was cut by 6 bases, the J end by 2 bases, with 14 bases between. CDR1 is MNHEY and CDR2 is SMNVEV in the germline V gene (reference sequence). The CDR3 loop reads CASSPNLGTYEQYF. In DNA form, the CDR3 reads TGTGCCAGCAGCCCCAACTTGGGGACCTACGAGCAGTACTTC.

The V call is TRBV15, the J call TRBJ2-6, with D tentatively TRBD1 or TRBD2 (5 bases each). CDR1 is LNHNV, CDR2 YYDKDF, per germline (reference sequence). This CDR3 spans 16 amino acids. V lost 1 base, J lost 0 bases, and 7 bases lay in between. The CDR3 protein is CATSRGDGSGANVLTF. CDR3 bases: TGTGCCACCAGCAGAGGGGACGGCTCTGGGGCCAACGTCCTGACTTTC.

This chain connects TRBV19 to TRBJ2-3, with 8 positions matching TRBD1. Germline loops: CDR1 LNHDA, CDR2 SQIVND (reference sequence). The V segment lost 7 bases and the J segment 0 bases; nucleotides outside the gene matches: 6. CDR3 length: 15 residues. CDR3 in DNA: TGTGCCAGTACCTTCGGACAGGGCAGCACAGATACGCAGTATTTT. Translation gives CASTFGQGSTDTQYF.

This chain connects TRBV9 to TRBJ2-2, with 9 bases matching TRBD1. The trim removed 4 bases at V and 4 bases at J, leaving 8 bases unmatched. There are 16 residues in the CDR3. Germline V gene sequence: CDR1 SGDLS, CDR2 YYNGEE. CDR3 residues: CASSSRGDRVTGELFF. The CDR3 DNA reads as TGTGCCAGCAGCTCGAGAGGGGACAGGGTCACCGGGGAGCTGTTTTTT.

The rearrangement joins TRBV30 to TRBJ1-5; D gene uncertain. The V end lost 4 bases, the J end lost 4 bases, and 8 bases lay between the germline ends. This CDR3 comprises 12 residues. Germline CDR1 is GTSNPN and CDR2 is SVGIG (reference sequence). DNA of the CDR3: TGTGCCTGGAATGACGGAAATCAGCCCCAGCATTTT. Amino acid sequence: CAWNDGNQPQHF.

In this sample, this clone turned up once. CDR3 in amino acids: CASRPLQPILSYEQYF. The CDR3 DNA reads TGTGCCAGCAGGCCCCTACAGCCAATCCTTTCCTACGAGCAGTACTTC. The genes are TRBV5-8 and TRBJ2-7; D is uncertain. CDR1 SGHTS and CDR2 YDEGEE come from the germline V gene. The V end was cut by 5 bases, the J end by 1 base, with 19 bases between. There are 16 residues in the CDR3.

This clone was detected only a few times. V is TRBV18 and J is TRBJ2-7; tentatively, D is TRBD1 (5 bases). V lost 6 bases, J lost 3 bases, and 12 bases lay in between. The CDR3 loop spans 13 amino acids. Germline CDR1 reads KGHSH; CDR2 reads LQKENI. CDR3 bases: TGTGCCAGCTCCGCTCTGCAGGGCTACGAGCAGTACTTC. Translation: CASSALQGYEQYF.